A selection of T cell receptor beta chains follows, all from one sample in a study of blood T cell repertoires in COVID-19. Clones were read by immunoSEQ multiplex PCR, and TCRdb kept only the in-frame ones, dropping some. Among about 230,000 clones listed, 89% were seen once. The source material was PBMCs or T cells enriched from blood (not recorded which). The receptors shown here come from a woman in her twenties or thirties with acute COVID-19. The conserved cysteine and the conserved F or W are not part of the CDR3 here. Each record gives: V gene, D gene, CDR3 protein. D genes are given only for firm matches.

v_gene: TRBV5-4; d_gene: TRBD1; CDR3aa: ASSFPGQYSYEQY
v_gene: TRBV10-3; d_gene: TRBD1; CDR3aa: AIATGTGPGNTIY
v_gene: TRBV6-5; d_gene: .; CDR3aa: ASTVRVRQQPQH
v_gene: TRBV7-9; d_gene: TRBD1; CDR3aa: ASSLGTGDDTEAF
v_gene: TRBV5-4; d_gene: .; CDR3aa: ASSSDRNQPQH
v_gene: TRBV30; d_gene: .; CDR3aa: AWSQRGLEEQY
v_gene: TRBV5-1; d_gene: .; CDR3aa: ASSLAGVTQETQY
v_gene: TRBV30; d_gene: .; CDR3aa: ASSSSYNSPLH
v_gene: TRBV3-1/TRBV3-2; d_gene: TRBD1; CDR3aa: ASSQDGTGAYTEAF
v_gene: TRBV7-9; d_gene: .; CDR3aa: ASSSWGGGGRDFEQF
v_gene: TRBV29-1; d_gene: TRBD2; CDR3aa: SIKGSGGYNEQF
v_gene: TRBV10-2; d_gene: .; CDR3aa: ASGVRGPEKLF
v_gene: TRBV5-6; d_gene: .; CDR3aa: ASSSGAWHEQY
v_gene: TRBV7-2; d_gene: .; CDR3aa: ASSLWGDGSYNEQF
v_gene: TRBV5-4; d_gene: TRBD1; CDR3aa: ASSPWTGGNEKLF
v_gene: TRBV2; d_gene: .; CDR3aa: ASDERGRRAEAF
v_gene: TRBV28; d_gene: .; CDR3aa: ASSLEAGLGNQPQH
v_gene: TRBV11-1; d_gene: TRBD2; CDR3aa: ASRPLAGGRDEQF
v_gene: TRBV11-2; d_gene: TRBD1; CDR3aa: ASSPTGTGGEQY
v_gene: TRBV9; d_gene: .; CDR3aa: ASSVAGLSNSPLH
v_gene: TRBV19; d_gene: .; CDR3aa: ASSIWMLGGNTEAF
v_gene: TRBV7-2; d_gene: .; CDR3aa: ASSLSTDTQY
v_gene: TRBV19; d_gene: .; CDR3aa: ASSTLAEGNTEAF
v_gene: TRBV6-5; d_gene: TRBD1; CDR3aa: ASSSTGARQPQH
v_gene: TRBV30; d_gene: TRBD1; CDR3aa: AWSPGQANTQY
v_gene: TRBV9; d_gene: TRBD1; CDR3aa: ASSALPGGAYNEQF
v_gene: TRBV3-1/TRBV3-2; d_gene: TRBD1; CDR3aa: ASSQTDRGLNEKLF
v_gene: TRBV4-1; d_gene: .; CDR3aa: ASSLRKGIGADDSPLH
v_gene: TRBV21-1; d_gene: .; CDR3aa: ASSKGGQGYYEQY
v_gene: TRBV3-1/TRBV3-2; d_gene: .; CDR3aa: ASSWTAYRNTIY
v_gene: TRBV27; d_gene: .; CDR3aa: ASSFGPGDGYT
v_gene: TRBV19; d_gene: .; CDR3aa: ASSIVGDQQPQH
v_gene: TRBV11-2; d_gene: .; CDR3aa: ASSSVSGGPVEKLF